This T cell receptor beta chain originates from a study of a mutant IDH1 vaccine in newly diagnosed glioma. The ends were cut back, 1 base at V and 4 bases at J, with 15 bases in the middle. The CDR3 contains 16 residues. CDR1 is SGHRS, CDR2 YFSETQ, per germline. Assay: immunoSEQ multiplex PCR; the TCRdb copy retains only in-frame clones and omits some. This table holds just under 45,000 clones, around 93% found once. A remark on this clone: What it recognizes is unknown.

Sample time point: week 23, last vaccination. The content of each vaccine dose was 300 ug of mutant IDH1 20-mer peptide, and topical imiquimod accompanied it. The clonotype comes from a man aged 50-59 years with glioma. Sample: PBMCs, taken from a glioma patient whose treatment included an IDH1 peptide vaccine. The rearrangement uses TRBV5-1 and TRBJ2-1; the D gene could be TRBD1 or TRBD2 (5 bases each). CDR3 sequence: CASSLLTGPGYNEQFF. The CDR3 region has the DNA TGCGCCAGCAGCTTGCTGACGGGGCCCGGATACAATGAGCAGTTCTTC.